A selection of T cell receptor beta chains follows, all from one sample in a study of human T cells and chemical hapten exposure. TCRdb passed the RACE reads through MiXCR, listing each CDR3 protein once. The sample shows 35,000 or so distinct CDR3 sequences, 10% of them seen only once. The input for sequencing was whole blood, taken in connection with sensitization to the hapten diphenylcyclopropenone (DPC). The receptors were sampled from a man in his fifties or sixties with alopecia areata. Some clones in this sample may be carry-over from other donors' samples. The CDR3 runs from the conserved cysteine through the conserved F or W. A D gene is named only where the DNA matches it firmly. Rows may omit the clone size; those that give it use once, few, many or a size class.

CDR3 protein: CASSRAGGSYEQYF
CDR3 DNA: TGTGCCAGCTCGAGAGCGGGAGGTTCCTACGAGCAGTACTTC
D gene: TRBD2
J gene: TRBJ2-7
clone size: many
V gene: TRBV12-3/TRBV12-4

CDR3 protein: CASSPTLDETQYF
CDR3 DNA: TGTGCCAGCAGCCCCACATTGGACGAGACCCAGTACTTC
D gene: -
J gene: TRBJ2-5
clone size: -
V gene: TRBV7-9

CDR3 protein: CARTELAKNIQYF
CDR3 DNA: TGTGCCCGGACAGAACTAGCCAAAAACATTCAGTACTTC
D gene: -
J gene: TRBJ2-4
clone size: -
V gene: TRBV30

CDR3 protein: CSVERTSGKNEQFF
CDR3 DNA: TGCAGCGTTGAACGGACTAGCGGGAAAAATGAGCAGTTCTTC
D gene: TRBD2
J gene: TRBJ2-1
clone size: few
V gene: TRBV29-1

CDR3 protein: CASSYRTSGEGEQYF
CDR3 DNA: TGTGCCAGCAGTTATCGGACTAGCGGAGAGGGAGAGCAGTACTTC
D gene: TRBD2
J gene: TRBJ2-7
clone size: few
V gene: TRBV6-6

CDR3 protein: CASSKYDGRGNYGYTF
CDR3 DNA: TGTGCCAGCAGCAAGTACGACGGTCGGGGAAACTATGGCTACACCTTC
D gene: -
J gene: TRBJ1-2
clone size: few
V gene: TRBV11-2

CDR3 protein: CASSKVGSNQPQHF
CDR3 DNA: TGTGCCAGCAGCAAAGTAGGCAGTAATCAGCCTCAGCATTTT
D gene: -
J gene: TRBJ1-5
clone size: -
V gene: TRBV21-1

CDR3 protein: CASSQLAGSQETQYF
CDR3 DNA: TGTGCCAGCAGCCAACTAGCGGGGAGTCAAGAGACCCAGTACTTC
D gene: TRBD2
J gene: TRBJ2-5
clone size: -
V gene: TRBV4-2

CDR3 protein: CASSLGSGRIYNEQFF
CDR3 DNA: TGTGCCAGCAGCTTGGGTAGCGGGAGAATCTACAATGAGCAGTTCTTC
D gene: TRBD2
J gene: TRBJ2-1
clone size: many
V gene: TRBV11-2

CDR3 protein: CSATGAIGTGELFF
CDR3 DNA: TGCAGTGCTACGGGGGCTATTGGTACCGGGGAGCTGTTTTTT
D gene: -
J gene: TRBJ2-2
clone size: many
V gene: TRBV20-1

CDR3 protein: CASSASPYNEQFF
CDR3 DNA: TGTGCCAGCAGCGCGTCACCCTACAATGAGCAGTTCTTC
D gene: -
J gene: TRBJ2-1
clone size: many
V gene: TRBV7-7

CDR3 protein: CASSVALLTSPGELFF
CDR3 DNA: TGTGCCAGCAGCGTAGCTCTGTTGACTAGCCCCGGGGAGCTGTTTTTT
D gene: TRBD2
J gene: TRBJ2-2
clone size: few
V gene: TRBV9

CDR3 protein: CATSDPDWTGTSLPTGELFF
CDR3 DNA: TGTGCCACCAGTGACCCTGACTGGACCGGGACTAGCCTGCCCACCGGGGAGCTGTTTTTT
D gene: TRBD2
J gene: TRBJ2-2
clone size: many
V gene: TRBV24-1

CDR3 protein: CSTRRGTGGSDEQFF
CDR3 DNA: TGCAGTACGCGTAGGGGGACAGGGGGTTCCGATGAGCAGTTCTTC
D gene: TRBD1
J gene: TRBJ2-1
clone size: many
V gene: TRBV20-1

CDR3 protein: CASSRIQGGGTQYF
CDR3 DNA: TGTGCCAGCAGCCGAATTCAGGGTGGAGGGACCCAGTACTTC
D gene: -
J gene: TRBJ2-5
clone size: few
V gene: TRBV7-2

CDR3 protein: CASSYVGTYEQYF
CDR3 DNA: TGTGCCAGCAGTTACGTCGGGACCTACGAGCAGTACTTC
D gene: -
J gene: TRBJ2-7
clone size: -
V gene: TRBV6-2/TRBV6-3

CDR3 protein: CSARDRRGLRNEQFF
CDR3 DNA: TGCAGTGCTAGAGATCGCAGGGGATTAAGGAATGAGCAGTTCTTC
D gene: -
J gene: TRBJ2-1
clone size: many
V gene: TRBV20-1

CDR3 protein: CASTLREGYNEQFF
CDR3 DNA: TGTGCCAGCACTTTGCGGGAGGGTTACAATGAGCAGTTCTTC
D gene: TRBD2
J gene: TRBJ2-1
clone size: -
V gene: TRBV12-3/TRBV12-4

CDR3 protein: CAISEMTDTQYF
CDR3 DNA: TGTGCCATCAGTGAAATGACAGATACGCAGTATTTT
D gene: -
J gene: TRBJ2-3
clone size: few
V gene: TRBV10-3

CDR3 protein: CASSYRGSSYNEQFF
CDR3 DNA: TGTGCCAGCAGCTATAGAGGGAGCTCCTACAATGAGCAGTTCTTC
D gene: -
J gene: TRBJ2-1
clone size: many
V gene: TRBV27

CDR3 protein: CASRAGNQETQYF
CDR3 DNA: TGTGCCAGCAGAGCCGGAAACCAAGAGACCCAGTACTTC
D gene: -
J gene: TRBJ2-5
clone size: many
V gene: TRBV7-8

CDR3 protein: CASSAGQGLNTEAFF
CDR3 DNA: TGTGCCAGCAGCGCGGGACAGGGACTGAACACTGAAGCTTTCTTT
D gene: TRBD1
J gene: TRBJ1-1
clone size: few
V gene: TRBV7-2

CDR3 protein: CASSILGALRAETQYF
CDR3 DNA: TGTGCCAGTAGTATATTGGGAGCCCTCAGGGCAGAGACCCAGTACTTC
D gene: -
J gene: TRBJ2-5
clone size: many
V gene: TRBV19

CDR3 protein: CASSGTVTNTGELFF
CDR3 DNA: TGTGCCAGCAGCGGGACAGTTACGAACACCGGGGAGCTGTTTTTT
D gene: -
J gene: TRBJ2-2
clone size: many
V gene: TRBV9

CDR3 protein: CASGGRASEQYF
CDR3 DNA: TGTGCCAGCGGCGGGAGGGCCTCCGAGCAGTACTTC
D gene: TRBD2
J gene: TRBJ2-7
clone size: many
V gene: TRBV6-5

CDR3 protein: CASSLDGTSDNNEQFF
CDR3 DNA: TGCGCCAGCAGCTTGGATGGGACTAGCGACAACAATGAGCAGTTCTTC
D gene: TRBD2
J gene: TRBJ2-1
clone size: few
V gene: TRBV5-1

CDR3 protein: CSCRNGPYEQYF
CDR3 DNA: TGCAGCTGCCGGAACGGGCCCTACGAGCAGTACTTC
D gene: -
J gene: TRBJ2-7
clone size: many
V gene: TRBV29-1

CDR3 protein: CASSLREGEQFF
CDR3 DNA: TGTGCCAGCAGCTTACGAGAGGGTGAGCAGTTCTTC
D gene: -
J gene: TRBJ2-1
clone size: many
V gene: TRBV11-3

CDR3 protein: CATSDEAGGIPGSTDTQYF
CDR3 DNA: TGTGCCACCAGTGATGAAGCGGGAGGGATCCCGGGGAGCACAGATACGCAGTATTTT
D gene: TRBD2
J gene: TRBJ2-3
clone size: many
V gene: TRBV24-1

CDR3 protein: CASSREWSGRSF
CDR3 DNA: TGTGCCAGCAGCCGTGAATGGAGCGGAAGATCCTTC
D gene: -
J gene: TRBJ2-5
clone size: many
V gene: TRBV3-1

CDR3 protein: CASSESRGQPQHF
CDR3 DNA: TGTGCCAGCAGTGAATCCAGGGGTCAGCCCCAGCATTTT
D gene: -
J gene: TRBJ1-5
clone size: many
V gene: TRBV25-1

CDR3 protein: CASSYSSLRQSVQYF
CDR3 DNA: TGTGCCAGCAGTTACTCGAGCTTAAGGCAGTCGGTTCAGTACTTC
D gene: -
J gene: TRBJ2-4
clone size: many
V gene: TRBV6-5

CDR3 protein: CASRRNEQFF
CDR3 DNA: TGCGCCAGCAGACGAAATGAGCAGTTCTTC
D gene: -
J gene: TRBJ2-1
clone size: many
V gene: TRBV10-2

CDR3 protein: CASSPWGRQTYEQYF
CDR3 DNA: TGTGCCAGCAGCCCTTGGGGACGGCAAACTTACGAGCAGTACTTC
D gene: -
J gene: TRBJ2-7
clone size: many
V gene: TRBV6-2/TRBV6-3

CDR3 protein: CASSLAGSGNTIYF
CDR3 DNA: TGTGCCAGCAGCTTAGCTGGGAGCGGAAACACCATATATTTT
D gene: -
J gene: TRBJ1-3
clone size: many
V gene: TRBV11-2

CDR3 protein: CAISATTYEQYF
CDR3 DNA: TGTGCCATCAGTGCCACAACCTACGAGCAGTACTTC
D gene: -
J gene: TRBJ2-7
clone size: -
V gene: TRBV10-3

CDR3 protein: CASRLAGGSYEQYF
CDR3 DNA: TGTGCCAGCAGACTAGCGGGGGGCTCCTACGAGCAGTACTTC
D gene: TRBD2
J gene: TRBJ2-7
clone size: -
V gene: TRBV12-3/TRBV12-4

CDR3 protein: CASSLDREETQYF
CDR3 DNA: TGTGCCAGCAGCTTAGACAGGGAAGAGACCCAGTACTTC
D gene: -
J gene: TRBJ2-5
clone size: many
V gene: TRBV7-2

CDR3 protein: CASSPTIIPQPGNYGYTF
CDR3 DNA: TGTGCCAGCTCACCCACTATAATACCCCAGCCCGGGAACTATGGCTACACCTTC
D gene: -
J gene: TRBJ1-2
clone size: few
V gene: TRBV18

CDR3 protein: CASRTSGNNPTTDEQFF
CDR3 DNA: TGTGCCAGCAGGACTAGCGGGAACAACCCCACCACAGATGAGCAGTTCTTC
D gene: TRBD2
J gene: TRBJ2-1
clone size: many
V gene: TRBV7-8

CDR3 protein: CASSPRFGDLNTEAFF
CDR3 DNA: TGTGCCAGCTCACCACGTTTCGGGGATTTGAACACTGAAGCTTTCTTT
D gene: -
J gene: TRBJ1-1
clone size: many
V gene: TRBV18

CDR3 protein: CASSSRPALPYEQYF
CDR3 DNA: TGTGCCAGCAGTAGCAGACCAGCCTTACCCTACGAGCAGTACTTC
D gene: -
J gene: TRBJ2-7
clone size: many
V gene: TRBV27

CDR3 protein: CATSDLAGSEQYF
CDR3 DNA: TGTGCCACCAGCGATTTGGCGGGGTCCGAGCAGTACTTC
D gene: -
J gene: TRBJ2-7
clone size: -
V gene: TRBV24-1

CDR3 protein: CASGLVEGLTGELFF
CDR3 DNA: TGTGCTAGTGGTTTGGTCGAGGGATTAACCGGGGAGCTGTTTTTT
D gene: -
J gene: TRBJ2-2
clone size: -
V gene: TRBV12-5

CDR3 protein: CASSRLAGGSGEQFF
CDR3 DNA: TGTGCCAGCAGCCGACTAGCGGGAGGATCGGGTGAGCAGTTCTTC
D gene: TRBD2
J gene: TRBJ2-1
clone size: many
V gene: TRBV7-9

CDR3 protein: CASSLSTANTEAFF
CDR3 DNA: TGCGCCAGCAGCTTATCTACGGCGAACACTGAAGCTTTCTTT
D gene: -
J gene: TRBJ1-1
clone size: many
V gene: TRBV5-1

CDR3 protein: CASSLWIRANEKLFF
CDR3 DNA: TGTGCCAGCAGCTTATGGATCAGAGCTAATGAAAAACTGTTTTTT
D gene: -
J gene: TRBJ1-4
clone size: -
V gene: TRBV7-9

CDR3 protein: CASRTGGPPTTEAFF
CDR3 DNA: TGTGCCAGCCGGACAGGGGGACCCCCAACCACTGAAGCTTTCTTT
D gene: TRBD1
J gene: TRBJ1-1
clone size: many
V gene: TRBV2

CDR3 protein: CASSDSRIQTRTSYNEQFF
CDR3 DNA: TGTGCCAGCAGTGATTCAAGGATTCAGACGCGTACCTCCTACAATGAGCAGTTCTTC
D gene: -
J gene: TRBJ2-1
clone size: few
V gene: TRBV28

CDR3 protein: CASSPGGTGHYEQYF
CDR3 DNA: TGCGCCAGCAGCCCGGGCGGGACAGGCCACTACGAGCAGTACTTC
D gene: TRBD1
J gene: TRBJ2-7
clone size: many
V gene: TRBV5-1